The entry below gives a single T cell receptor (beta chain) sequence along with its context. This clonotype was counted many times. This receptor's antigen is unknown. The record has no base qualities; no much larger clone is one base away. This sample was included in a study of T cells in Graves' hyperthyroidism and ophthalmopathy (dated by TCRdb to the late 2010s). Regarding the study in general: Peripheral blood was sampled at the time of initial diagnosis, prior to any treatment. To identify distinguishing TCR V-J signatures, a discovery cohort of about 100 patients was used, comprising 43 with Graves' ophthalmopathy and around 57 with stable Graves' hyperthyroidism. Prospective prediction of ophthalmopathy was tested in an independent validation cohort of about 19 hyperthyroidism patients and some 17 patients who later progressed to ophthalmopathy. The 85 to 100 discovery patients were randomly split 7:3 into training and test sets. In more than 5 Graves' hyperthyroidism patients, the study also compared T-cell repertoires from thyroid tissue with T-cell repertoires from blood. After sampling, hyperthyroidism patients received methimazole starting at 30 mg daily, and ophthalmopathy patients received high-dose intravenous methylprednisolone. The paper reports TCR Vbeta CDR3 sequencing of approximately 140 peripheral blood samples: around 45 ophthalmopathy, under 85 hyperthyroidism and approximately 17 progressor patients. What the authors observed across the whole study: No statistical method was used to fix the sample size in advance, and group allocation was not hidden from the investigators. In validation, progression to ophthalmopathy was predicted by the model with about 70% sensitivity and roughly 72% specificity, a median of about 6.8 months before onset. Blood samples also contained most of the expanded thyroid clonotypes (frequency above 0.001), which suggests that blood repertoires may reflect thyroid immune responses. A model built on a 13 V-J signature distinguished ophthalmopathy from stable hyperthyroidism, reaching 87.88% sensitivity and around 81% specificity in cross-validation and 80%/75% in testing.

A patient counted as having stable Graves' hyperthyroidism if no progression to ophthalmopathy occurred over 18 months of follow-up. The hyperthyroidism patients were between 18 and 65 years old and newly diagnosed, with a disease duration of less than 2 months. The study excluded patients with uncontrolled infections, other autoimmune diseases, pregnancy or lactation. Clinical symptoms, serum thyroxine and TRAb, thyroid ultrasound, and orbital computed tomography formed the basis for the diagnoses. Ficoll-Paque density gradient centrifugation was used to isolate PBMCs from about 9.4 ml of fresh peripheral blood. Trizol reagent was used to extract total RNA, and RNA quality was then checked on an Agilent 2100 Bioanalyzer. TCR beta CDR3 regions were amplified from RNA transcripts. For the first round of RT-PCR on the TCR CDR3, the HTBI primer set was used together with the Qiagen OneStep RT-PCR kit. Libraries were constructed in a second round of multiplex PCR, after which size selection and purification were performed. Paired-end sequencing of the libraries was performed with 100 bp reads on an Illumina HiSeq2000. The study's processing was this. SOAPnuke was used to process the raw data, with reads discarded if the reads contained adapters or uncalled bases, had a mean Phred below 15, or lacked an exact constant-primer or identifier match. COPE v1.2.5 was used to merge the high-quality paired reads, and each unique nucleotide sequence was defined as a clonotype. MiTCR v1.1 was used to align clonotypes to the IMGT TRBV, TRBD and TRBJ reference segments. Analysis was restricted to V-J combinations with a frequency above 0.0001, which covered about 99% of repertoires. A TCS score was defined as the ratio of F50 (clonal expansion) to E x V (chaos), with BLOSUM62-based TCRdist applied between CDR3 peptides within each V-J. Welch's t-statistics and random forest reduced just over 500 V-J features to 10 to 15, which were used in a naive Bayes classifier (R e1071). The similarity between thyroid and blood repertoires was quantified using the Morisita-Horn index. The public reads were run again by TCRdb, first through fastp at Q25 and then through MiXCR, and only productive beta chains were kept. Each CDR3 protein gets just one entry, which takes the most common genes and DNA from the rows behind it. The V and J calls follow TCRdb's processing rather than the paper's. The sample data list 750,000 to 900,000 distinct CDR3 sequences, and over 35% of these were observed just once. The ten largest clones take up around 10% of the sample.

The CDR3 measures 13 amino acids from cysteine to phenylalanine. Only CDR3 DNA is held: 39 bases, read in frame from base 1. CDR1 and CDR2 were assigned from the germline V gene (reference sequence) as SGHKS and YYEKEE. V lost 4 bases and J lost 6 bases, and the count of bases not matched to a germline gene is 2. Recombination connected TRBV5-5 to TRBJ1-4, with 8 bases aligning to TRBD1. This clonotype was obtained from a man between 18 and 35 years old with Graves' hyperthyroidism. The specimen sequenced was blood. In nucleotides, the sequence is TGTGCCAGCAGCAAGGGACAGGATGAAAAACTGTTTTTT. This encodes CASSKGQDEKLFF.